Presented here are 9 T cell receptor beta chains from one specimen sequenced in a study of T cell repertoires and HLA-DP antigens. Their cognate antigens are unknown. Data came from immunoSEQ multiplex PCR; TCRdb stores just in-frame clones and leaves some out. The top ten hold about 0.27% of the sample, which has some 110,000 clones, 85% to 95% seen once. Material for sequencing was CD4+ T cells from PBMCs. Receptor source: a woman aged 18-29 years in good health and CMV-seronegative.

This clone was recorded only once. This rearrangement joins TRBV11-2 to TRBJ2-3, with D unclear. Germline V CDR1 and CDR2: SGHAT, FQNNGV. Between the trimmed V and J ends, which lost 1 base and 0 bases, there was a span of 14 bases. CDR3 length: 17 residues. The CDR3 nucleotides are TGTGCCAGCAGCTTAGCACCCTCTAGGATAAGCACAGATACGCAGTATTTT. Translating gives CASSLAPSRISTDTQYF. Combining the CDR3 with reference TRBV11-2 and TRBJ2-3 gives the whole variable domain EAGVAQSPRYKIIEKRQSVAFWCNPISGHATLYWYQQILGQGPKLLIQFQNNGVVDDSQLPKDRFSAERLKGVDSTLKIQPAKLEDSAVYLCASSLAPSRISTDTQYFGPGTRLTVL.

This clone came up once. The chain employs TRBV28 and TRBJ2-1, with 11 bases aligning to TRBD2. CDR1 and CDR2 from the germline V gene are MDHEN and SYDVKM. The CDR3 contains 16 residues. Trimming removed 4 bases from V and 5 bases from J; junction bases left unmatched: 7. Here the CDR3 DNA reads TGTGCCAGCAGTTCCCCGGGGACTAGCGGTAACAATGAGCAGTTCTTC. The encoded protein is CASSSPGTSGNNEQFF. Full variable domain (rest looked up from reference TRBV28 and TRBJ2-1): DVKVTQSSRYLVKRTGEKVFLECVQDMDHENMFWYRQDPGLGLRLIYFSYDVKMKEKGDIPEGYSVSREKKERFSLILESASTNQTSMYLCASSSPGTSGNNEQFFGPGTRLTVL.

The chain couples TRBV18 to TRBJ2-3; no reliable D call. The CDR3 is 17 residues long. Germline CDR1 KGHSH, CDR2 LQKENI. The ends were cut back, 6 bases at V and 0 bases at J, with 19 bases in the middle. The CDR3 loop is CASSHKMERTSTDTQYF. The CDR3 coding sequence is TGTGCCAGCTCCCATAAAATGGAAAGAACTAGCACAGATACGCAGTATTTT.

This chain uses TRBV5-6 with TRBJ2-3; 13 bases match TRBD2. Germline V gene sequence: CDR1 SGHDT, CDR2 YYEEEE. The CDR3 is 17 amino acids. The junction had 8 bases not matched to a gene; V was cut back by 4 bases and J by 3 bases. CDR3 sequence reads: CASSRTSGGLLTDTQYF. CDR3 sequence (DNA): TGTGCCAGCAGCCGGACTAGCGGGGGCTTGCTTACAGATACGCAGTATTTT.

This chain joins TRBV7-2 and TRBJ1-1, with a possible D match to TRBD1 (5 bases). There are 15 residues in the CDR3. In germline, CDR1 is SGHTA, CDR2 FQGNSA. V was pared by 5 bases and J by 1 base, with 14 bases between. The CDR3 is CASSPYQGPNTEAFF. The CDR3 region has the DNA TGTGCCAGCAGCCCCTACCAGGGACCGAACACTGAAGCTTTCTTT.

V usage is TRBV9 and J usage is TRBJ2-1; D may be TRBD2 (6 bases). The V and J ends lost 4 bases and 3 bases respectively, with 23 bases between them. Germline V gene sequence: CDR1 SGDLS, CDR2 YYNGEE. The CDR3 sequence is 18 residues long. This CDR3 reads CASSPPYQGGYLYNEQFF. The DNA of the CDR3 is TGTGCCAGCAGCCCCCCGTATCAGGGAGGTTACCTCTACAATGAGCAGTTCTTC.

The chain recombines TRBV29-1 with TRBJ1-5, with D maybe TRBD1 (6 bases). Per the germline V gene, CDR1 is SQVTM and CDR2 is ANQGSEA. V was shortened by 7 bases and J by 1 base, with 11 bases between the two germline ends. This CDR3 contains 13 residues. The CDR3 loop reads CSAQTGSNQPQHF. The CDR3 coding sequence is TGCAGCGCGCAAACAGGGAGCAATCAGCCCCAGCATTTT.

The rearrangement uses TRBV9 and TRBJ2-5; the D gene could be TRBD1 or TRBD2 (6 bases each). CDR1 SGDLS and CDR2 YYNGEE come from the germline V gene. CDR3 size: 16 residues. V lost 0 bases, J lost 2 bases, and 14 bases lay in between. CDR3 sequence: CASSVETGAPQETQYF. As DNA, the CDR3 is TGTGCCAGCAGCGTAGAAACGGGGGCTCCACAAGAGACCCAGTACTTC.

The gene calls are TRBV25-1 and TRBJ2-3, with D unresolved. V was clipped by 1 base and J by 3 bases, with 2 bases between them. Germline V lookup: CDR1 MGHDK, CDR2 SYGVNS. The CDR3 runs 12 residues. The CDR3 nucleotides read TGTGCCAGCAGTGAATCAACAGATACGCAGTATTTT. Amino acids: CASSESTDTQYF.